The 32 T cell receptor beta chains below all came from one sample that was sequenced in a study of technical replicates of blood from a few donors. Some clones are missing from TCRdb's copy, which holds only in-frame ones; the method was immunoSEQ multiplex PCR. In the table there are 75,000 to 95,000 clones, 95% of which are singletons. The sample taken for sequencing was T cells isolated from PBMCs. Receptors originate from a human donor in good health.

The rearrangement joins TRBV19 to TRBJ2-1, with a possible D match to TRBD2 (5 bases). This CDR3 has 15 residues. Germline V CDR1 and CDR2: LNHDA, SQIVND (reference sequence). V shed 5 bases and J shed 6 bases, with 17 bases lying between them. The CDR3 region is CASSPGSGGLNEQFF. The CDR3 nucleotides read TGTGCCAGTAGTCCTGGGAGCGGCGGTCTCAATGAGCAGTTCTTC.

This chain uses TRBV9 with TRBJ1-1; 11 positions agree with TRBD1. This CDR3 comprises 15 residues. The germline gives CDR1 SGDLS, CDR2 YYNGEE. After removal of 3 bases from V and 4 bases from J, the junction contained 5 bases not matched to a gene. The CDR3 protein is CASSATGTGGTEAFF. CDR3 coding DNA: TGTGCCAGCAGCGCCACCGGGACAGGGGGCACTGAAGCTTTCTTT.

This clone is a singleton in its sample. The chain links TRBV27 to TRBJ2-4, with TRBD1 identical over 9 bases. Germline loops: CDR1 MNHEY, CDR2 SMNVEV (reference sequence). This CDR3 has 15 amino acids. With V trimmed by 3 bases and J by 5 bases, 5 bases remained unmatched. The CDR3, as DNA: TGTGCCAGCAGTTTCCGGACAGGGGTCCAAAACATTCAGTACTTC. Residues: CASSFRTGVQNIQYF.

For the CDR3, the DNA is TGCAGCGTTGCGTTTGCTAACTATGGCTACACCTTC. Its translation is CSVAFANYGYTF. The chain links TRBV29-1 to TRBJ1-2; D gene uncertain. The V gene lost 4 bases and the J gene lost 0 bases, with 6 bases spanning the gap. The CDR3 totals 12 residues. Germline values: CDR1 SQVTM, CDR2 ANQGSEA.

The chain carries TRBV13 and TRBJ1-5; tentatively, D is TRBD1 (5 bases). CDR3 length: 14 amino acids. Trimming took 7 bases from V and 1 from J, leaving 11 bases between them. Germline lookup yields CDR1 PRHDT and CDR2 FYEKMQ (reference sequence). DNA for the CDR3: TGTGCCAGCAACCAGGGAGGGAGCAATCAGCCCCAGCATTTT. This sequence encodes CASNQGGSNQPQHF.

This chain links TRBV27 with TRBJ2-7, with D possibly being TRBD2 (6 bases). Germline V gene sequence: CDR1 MNHEY, CDR2 SMNVEV (reference sequence). This CDR3 is built from 22 residues. V lost 0 bases to trimming and J lost 6 bases, with 36 bases between them. The DNA of the CDR3 is TGTGCCAGCAGTTTATCATTCATAGGGTTGACTAGTTTTTACCTCAAAAAGGGCGAGCAGTACTTC. Translation: CASSLSFIGLTSFYLKKGEQYF.

This sequence joins TRBV4-1 and TRBJ2-2, with 11 nucleotides matching TRBD1. V lost 4 bases to trimming and J lost 6 bases; unmatched junction nucleotides: 4. CDR1 and CDR2 (germline): MGHRA, YSYEKL. The CDR3 spans 15 residues. The CDR3 nucleotides are TGCGCCAGCAGCCTCCGGACAGGGGGCTCCGGGGAGCTGTTTTTT. Translated: CASSLRTGGSGELFF.

The chain carries TRBV27 and TRBJ1-1; D is ambiguous. There are 16 residues in the CDR3. Germline V gives CDR1 MNHEY, CDR2 SMNVEV (reference sequence). Trimming cost V 6 bases and J 1 base, with 18 bases left between them. This CDR3 reads CASSQIPVQWNTEAFF. CDR3 nucleotide sequence: TGTGCCAGCAGCCAAATCCCGGTACAGTGGAACACTGAAGCTTTCTTT.

The chain has TRBV7-8 and TRBJ1-2; D gene unclear. Germline CDR1 reads SGHVS; CDR2 reads FQNEAQ. This CDR3 is built from 15 residues. With 5 bases removed from V and 9 bases from J, the gap between germline ends came to 22 bases. The CDR3 coding sequence is TGTGCCAGCAGCGGCCGAGTGGCAGGAAGGCTAAGCTACACCTTC. Encoded protein: CASSGRVAGRLSYTF. The full variable domain, its missing parts supplied by reference TRBV7-8 and TRBJ1-2, is GAGVSQSPRYKVAKRGQDVALRCDPISGHVSLFWYQQALGQGPEFLTYFQNEAQLDKSGLPSDRFFAERPEGSVSTLKIQRTQQEDSAVYLCASSGRVAGRLSYTFGSGTRLTVV.

J is TRBJ1-1 and V is TRBV15; TRBD1 might be the D (5 bases). With 5 bases removed from V and 8 bases from J, the gap between germline ends came to 15 bases. Per germline, CDR1 LNHNV and CDR2 YYDKDF (reference sequence). The CDR3 has 13 amino acids. The CDR3 loop reads CATSPKQNREAFF. As DNA, the CDR3 is TGTGCCACCAGCCCGAAGCAAAACAGGGAAGCTTTCTTT.

The chain recombines TRBV7-9 with TRBJ1-4; D is unresolved. The CDR3 consists of 11 residues. Germline V gene data show CDR1 as SEHNR and CDR2 as FQNEAQ (reference sequence). Trimming pared 5 bases from V and 5 bases from J, leaving 3 bases between. CDR3 nucleotide sequence: TGTGCCAGCAGCCCGAATGAAAAACTGTTTTTT. Protein sequence: CASSPNEKLFF.

This clone was detected once. The V and J genes are TRBV2 and TRBJ2-5; TRBD2 matches 11 bases. Germline V CDR1 and CDR2: SNHLY, FYNNEI. The V segment lost 2 bases and the J segment 9 bases; nucleotides outside the gene matches: 5. The CDR3 is made up of 14 amino acids. The CDR3 DNA reads TGTGCCAGCAGTGAAACGGCTAGCGGGAGGTCCCAGTACTTC. This gives the protein CASSETASGRSQYF.

This sequence joins TRBV5-4 and TRBJ2-1; weak D call: TRBD2 (6 bases). Germline CDR1 reads SGHNT; CDR2 reads YYREEE (reference sequence). V dropped 4 bases and J dropped 5 bases, with 13 bases sitting between them. CDR3 length: 14 residues. CDR3 in DNA: TGTGCCAGCAGCCCCGGGGACTCACACAATGAGCAGTTCTTC. As protein: CASSPGDSHNEQFF.

This chain connects TRBV6-1 to TRBJ2-2; the match to TRBD1 covers 8 bases. With V trimmed by 8 bases and J by 4 bases, 6 bases remained unmatched. Looked up from germline, CDR1 is MNHNS and CDR2 is SASEGT. The CDR3 length is 14 residues. CDR3 in amino acids: CASLDRGSTGELFF. The CDR3 DNA reads TGTGCCAGCCTTGACAGGGGATCCACCGGGGAGCTGTTTTTT.

V is TRBV4-1 and J is TRBJ1-2; a weak D match, TRBD1 (6 bases). CDR1 and CDR2 (germline): MGHRA, YSYEKL. With 7 bases removed from V and 6 bases from J, the gap between germline ends came to 24 bases. This CDR3 contains 16 residues. The CDR3: CASTHHSGGPVDGYTF. The CDR3 DNA reads TGCGCCAGCACCCACCATAGCGGGGGGCCAGTTGATGGCTACACCTTC.

The chain carries TRBV14 and TRBJ1-1; D uncertain. The CDR3 loop spans 15 amino acids. Trimming removed 0 bases at V and 0 bases at J, with 8 bases between. Germline V gene data show CDR1 as SGHDN and CDR2 as FVKESK. The CDR3 loop is CASSQESGMNTEAFF. CDR3 DNA: TGTGCCAGCAGCCAAGAGTCAGGAATGAACACTGAAGCTTTCTTT.

As to this clone: A read error may account for a junction end that differs from germline. The chain combines TRBV18 with TRBJ1-2, with 12 bases that match TRBD1. CDR1 and CDR2 (germline): KGHSH, LQKENI. The CDR3 has 13 amino acids. This CDR3 is CASSARDRGREGF. CDR3 in DNA: TGTGCCAGCTCAGCCCGGGACAGGGGGCGCGAGGGTTTC.

CDR3 sequence reads: CASSSVGSSGYNEQFF. The CDR3 coding sequence is TGTGCCAGCAGTTCCGTTGGGTCCTCGGGCTACAATGAGCAGTTCTTC. The V and J genes are TRBV28 and TRBJ2-1, with D unclear. The length of the CDR3 is 16 residues. V lost 4 bases and J lost 3, with 16 bases in between. Germline loops: CDR1 MDHEN, CDR2 SYDVKM.

The rearrangement uses TRBV6-5 and TRBJ2-1; TRBD2 is a possible D gene (6 bases). V was trimmed by 6 bases and J by 9 bases, leaving 15 bases between them. Germline lookup yields CDR1 MNHEY and CDR2 SVGAGI. CDR3 length: 13 amino acids. The CDR3 DNA sequence: TGTGCCAGCAGGGTAGGAGGGCCGGGTGAGCAGTTCTTC. It is translated as CASRVGGPGEQFF.

The chain recombines TRBV10-2 with TRBJ2-1, with 8 bases identical to TRBD2. Trimming cost V 3 bases and J 3 bases; bases outside gene matches: 7. CDR1 is WSHSY, CDR2 SAAADI, per germline. The CDR3 has 16 amino acids. This CDR3 is CASSELGLAFYNEQFF. The CDR3 DNA is TGCGCCAGCAGTGAACTCGGACTAGCCTTCTACAATGAGCAGTTCTTC.

The chain combines TRBV7-8 with TRBJ2-1; D is undetermined. The CDR3 totals 11 residues. The germline V gene encodes CDR1 SGHVS and CDR2 FQNEAQ. V was shortened by 4 bases and J by 8 bases, with 6 bases between the two germline ends. The DNA of the CDR3 is TGTGCCAGCAGCTCCTCCGATGAGCAGTTCTTC. Protein sequence: CASSSSDEQFF.

The chain links TRBV7-9 to TRBJ2-7; the match to TRBD1 covers 7 bases. Germline-derived CDR1 and CDR2 are SEHNR and FQNEAQ (reference sequence). V lost 6 bases, J lost 6 bases, and 5 bases stayed unmatched. This CDR3 region has 12 residues. DNA of the CDR3: TGTGCCAGCAGAAACAGGGGTGGCGAGCAGTACTTC. It translates to CASRNRGGEQYF.

The chain carries TRBV7-6 and TRBJ1-1; the D gene is possibly TRBD1 (5 bases). Trimming cost V 2 bases and J 3 bases, with 13 bases left between them. Germline V gene data show CDR1 as SGHVS and CDR2 as FNYEAQ. The CDR3 spans 15 residues. The CDR3 DNA is TGTGCCAGCAGCTTATTCTTGGGCAGGGACACTGAAGCTTTCTTT. Its protein is CASSLFLGRDTEAFF.

This rearrangement joins TRBV19 to TRBJ1-1; a possible D gene is TRBD1 (6 bases). CDR3 size: 13 residues. Per the germline V gene, CDR1 is LNHDA and CDR2 is SQIVND (reference sequence). The ends were cut back, 7 bases at V and 7 bases at J, with 16 bases in the middle. The CDR3 reads CASTIQGTREAFF. DNA for the CDR3: TGTGCCAGTACCATCCAGGGGACACGTGAAGCTTTCTTT.

The genes are TRBV4-1 and TRBJ2-1, with 10 bases aligning to TRBD2. This CDR3 contains 18 residues. CDR1 and CDR2 (germline): MGHRA, YSYEKL. V lost 1 base and J lost 8; bases outside the gene matches: 14. DNA for the CDR3: TGCGCCAGCAGCCAAGGGGCACTAAAGCGGGAGGGCCGTCATGAGCAGTTCTTC. This gives the protein CASSQGALKREGRHEQFF.

The V gene is TRBV18, the J gene TRBJ2-7; 8 bases are shared with TRBD1. Germline V gene sequence: CDR1 KGHSH, CDR2 LQKENI. The CDR3 contains 16 residues. J gave up 3 bases and V 4 bases, and 11 bases lay outside the gene matches. Here the CDR3 DNA reads TGTGCCAGCTCACACGTTAACAGGGGGGTGAGCTACGAGCAGTACTTC. Translated: CASSHVNRGVSYEQYF. Full variable domain (missing parts from reference TRBV18 and TRBJ2-7): NAGVMQNPRHLVRRRGQEARLRCSPMKGHSHVYWYRQLPEEGLKFMVYLQKENIIDESGMPKERFSAEFPKEGPSILRIQQVVRGDSAAYFCASSHVNRGVSYEQYFGPGTRLTVT.

V is TRBV2 and J is TRBJ2-7, with 12 bases lining up with TRBD2. V shed 3 bases, J shed 3 bases, and the junction held 3 bases outside the gene matches. Germline lookup yields CDR1 SNHLY and CDR2 FYNNEI. The length of the CDR3 is 15 residues. The CDR3 loop reads CASSDGLAGSYEQYF. CDR3 in DNA: TGTGCCAGCAGTGATGGACTAGCGGGGAGCTACGAGCAGTACTTC.

CDR3 sequence: CATSGAGETQYF. Here the CDR3 DNA reads TGTGCCACCAGCGGGGCCGGAGAGACCCAGTACTTC. The chain is built from TRBV15 and TRBJ2-5, with D maybe TRBD1 (5 bases). The CDR3 has 12 amino acids. CDR1 and CDR2 from the germline V gene are LNHNV and YYDKDF (reference sequence). V shed 5 bases and J shed 4 bases, with 8 bases lying between them.

The genes are TRBV5-4 and TRBJ1-4; 10 bases map to TRBD1. J was trimmed by 3 bases and V by 4 bases; bases with no gene match: 3. The CDR3 runs 15 residues. Germline V lookup: CDR1 SGHNT, CDR2 YYREEE (reference sequence). CDR3 region: CASSVGTGANEKLFF. In DNA, the CDR3 is TGTGCCAGCAGCGTCGGGACAGGGGCTAATGAAAAACTGTTTTTT. The full variable domain, completed using reference TRBV5-4 and TRBJ1-4, is ETGVTQSPTHLIKTRGQQVTLRCSSQSGHNTVSWYQQALGQGPQFIFQYYREEENGRGNFPPRFSGLQFPNYSSELNVNALELDDSALYLCASSVGTGANEKLFFGSGTQLSVL.

The genes are TRBV6-1 and TRBJ2-1; 9 bases align to TRBD1. The CDR3 has 16 amino acids. The trim removed 2 bases at V and 4 bases at J, leaving 6 bases unmatched. Germline V CDR1 and CDR2: MNHNS, SASEGT. The DNA for the CDR3 is TGTGCCAGCAGTGAATTAGGACAGGGGCCTTACAATGAGCAGTTCTTC. Its protein is CASSELGQGPYNEQFF.

V gene TRBV28 combines with J gene TRBJ2-1; 11 bases match TRBD2. There are 18 residues in the CDR3. V lost 6 bases and J lost 5; bases outside the gene matches: 15. Germline V CDR1 and CDR2: MDHEN, SYDVKM. As DNA, the CDR3 is TGTGCCAGCAGGGGCGGACAGATGGGACTAGCGGTACACAATGAGCAGTTCTTC. Its protein is CASRGGQMGLAVHNEQFF.

There are a few counts of this clone. The rearrangement links TRBV12-5 to TRBJ1-1; 8 bases fit TRBD1. V dropped 4 bases and J dropped 11; count of bases not matched to a gene: 6. The CDR3 extends over 12 amino acids. Germline V gene sequence: CDR1 LGHNT, CDR2 FRNRAP. The CDR3 region is CASGYNRGRAFF. CDR3 DNA: TGTGCTAGTGGTTACAACAGGGGGAGGGCTTTCTTT.